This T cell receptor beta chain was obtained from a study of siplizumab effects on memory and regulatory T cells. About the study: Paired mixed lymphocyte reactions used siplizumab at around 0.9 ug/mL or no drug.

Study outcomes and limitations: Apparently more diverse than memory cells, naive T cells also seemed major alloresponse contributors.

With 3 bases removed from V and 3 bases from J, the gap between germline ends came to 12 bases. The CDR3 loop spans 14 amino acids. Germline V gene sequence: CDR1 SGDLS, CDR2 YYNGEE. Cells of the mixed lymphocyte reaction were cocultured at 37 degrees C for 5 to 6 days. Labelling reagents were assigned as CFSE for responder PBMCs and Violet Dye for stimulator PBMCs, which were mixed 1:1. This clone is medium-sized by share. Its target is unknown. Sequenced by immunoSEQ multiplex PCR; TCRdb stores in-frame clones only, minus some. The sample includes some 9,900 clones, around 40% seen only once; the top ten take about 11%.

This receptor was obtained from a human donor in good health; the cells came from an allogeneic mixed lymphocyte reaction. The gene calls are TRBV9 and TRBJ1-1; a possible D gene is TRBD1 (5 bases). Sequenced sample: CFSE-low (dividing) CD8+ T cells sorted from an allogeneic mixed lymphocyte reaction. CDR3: CASSEGGGYTEAFF. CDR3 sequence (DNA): TGTGCCAGCAGCGAGGGTGGGGGGTACACTGAAGCTTTCTTT.